Listed here is a single TCR beta chain. Its antigen remains unidentified. The sample originates from a study of T cell responses to AZD1222 COVID-19 vaccine. Overall study results and limits: Nearly half of spike-specific TCRs reportedly target unmutated variant regions. A mostly white British donor set with more females was recruited, and clonal diversity was possibly underestimated. Spike-specific TCR breadth and depth both grew after two AZD1222 doses. Only after the peak T cell response were repertoires sampled.

The assay was immunoSEQ multiplex PCR, and TCRdb's table has in-frame clones only and misses some. The table records approximately 82,000 clones, roughly nine tenths of them present only once. In germline, CDR1 is SGDLS, CDR2 YYNGEE. The CDR3 is made up of 15 amino acids. Unmatched junction bases numbered 10, after V lost 5 bases and J lost 4 bases. The V and J genes are TRBV9 and TRBJ2-7, with 9 bases lining up with TRBD2. The receptor comes from an adult in good health. Specimen: peripheral blood, collected on day 0 of AZD1222 vaccination. CDR3 DNA: TGTGCCAGCAGTCCCCAGGGGACTAGCTATTACGAGCAGTACTTC. Translating gives CASSPQGTSYYEQYF.